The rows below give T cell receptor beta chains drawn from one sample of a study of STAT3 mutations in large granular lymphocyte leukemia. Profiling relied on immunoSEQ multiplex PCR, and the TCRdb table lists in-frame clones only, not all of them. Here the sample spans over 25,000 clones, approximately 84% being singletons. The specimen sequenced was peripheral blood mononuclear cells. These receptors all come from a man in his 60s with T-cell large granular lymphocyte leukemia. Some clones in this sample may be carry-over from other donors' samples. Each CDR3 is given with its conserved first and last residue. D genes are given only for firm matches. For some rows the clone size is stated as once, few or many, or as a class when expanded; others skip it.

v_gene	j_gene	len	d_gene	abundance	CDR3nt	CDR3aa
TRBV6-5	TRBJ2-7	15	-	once	TGTGCCAGCAGTACCAACCCCCGGGGACTCTACGAGCAGTACTTC	CASSTNPRGLYEQYF
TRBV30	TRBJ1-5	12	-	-	TGTGCCTGGAGTCCGGGACCTCAGCCCCAGCATTTT	CAWSPGPQPQHF
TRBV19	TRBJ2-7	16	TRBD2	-	TGTGCCAGTAGTCGAGGGGGGCGGGAGGGCTCCTACGAGCAGTACTTC	CASSRGGREGSYEQYF
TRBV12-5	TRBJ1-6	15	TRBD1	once	TGTGCTAGTGGGTCTATCACAGGGGGAGGATCACCCCTCCACTTT	CASGSITGGGSPLHF
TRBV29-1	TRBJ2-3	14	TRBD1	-	TGCAGCGCTAGGGGGCTAGTAAGCACAGATACGCAGTATTTT	CSARGLVSTDTQYF
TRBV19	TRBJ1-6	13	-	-	TGTGCCAGTAGCCTAGGCCCCGTTGGGGCCCTCCACTTT	CASSLGPVGALHF
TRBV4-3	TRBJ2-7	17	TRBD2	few	TGCGCCAGCAGCCAAGATGTAGGAGCGGGAGGTACCTACGAGCAGTACTTC	CASSQDVGAGGTYEQYF
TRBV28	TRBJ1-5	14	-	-	TGTGCCAGCAGTTTAAGTTTTACAGCCCGGCCCCAGCATTTT	CASSLSFTARPQHF
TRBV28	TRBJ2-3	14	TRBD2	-	TGTGCCAGCATCCGAGCGGGGAGCACAGATACGCAGTATTTT	CASIRAGSTDTQYF
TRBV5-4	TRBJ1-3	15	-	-	TGTGCCAGCAGCTCCTACATGGGCTCTGGAAACACCATATATTTT	CASSSYMGSGNTIYF
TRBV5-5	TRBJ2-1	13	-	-	TGTGCCAGCAGCCCAGGCGGGTACAATGAGCAGTTCTTC	CASSPGGYNEQFF
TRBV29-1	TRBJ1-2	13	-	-	TGCAGCGTTGAAGGAGGACAGTACTATGGCTACACCTTC	CSVEGGQYYGYTF
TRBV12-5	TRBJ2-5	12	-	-	TGTGCTAGTGGTTTGATCGAAGAGACCCAGTACTTC	CASGLIEETQYF
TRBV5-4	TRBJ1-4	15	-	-	TGTGCCAGCAGCTTGGATGGTGGGGAGGGTGAAAAACTGTTTTTT	CASSLDGGEGEKLFF
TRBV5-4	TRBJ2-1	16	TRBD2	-	TGTGCCAGCAGCCGGGGGACTAGCGGGAGGGCCGGGGAGCAGTTCTTC	CASSRGTSGRAGEQFF
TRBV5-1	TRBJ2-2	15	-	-	TGCGCCAGCAGCTTGGCAGGGAGGAAACCCGGGGAGCTGTTTTTT	CASSLAGRKPGELFF
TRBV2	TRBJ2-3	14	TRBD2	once	TGTGCCAGCAGTGATGGGGGGACTAGCCTTACCCCGAGTTTT	CASSDGGTSLTPSF
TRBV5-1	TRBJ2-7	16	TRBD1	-	TGCGCCAGCAGCCCTAACCCGGGACAGGGGACCTACGAGCAGTACTTC	CASSPNPGQGTYEQYF
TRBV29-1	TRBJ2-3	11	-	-	TGCAGCGTTGAATGGACAGATACGCAGTATTTT	CSVEWTDTQYF
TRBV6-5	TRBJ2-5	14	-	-	TGTGCCAGCATTCCGGCTCCACGTGGGGAGACCCAGTACTTC	CASIPAPRGETQYF
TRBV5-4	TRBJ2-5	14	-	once	TGTGCCAGCAGCTATACAGGGATCCAAGAGACCCAGTACTTC	CASSYTGIQETQYF
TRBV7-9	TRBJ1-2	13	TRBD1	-	TGTGCCAGCAGCTTAGCACAGGGGTGGGACTACACCTTC	CASSLAQGWDYTF
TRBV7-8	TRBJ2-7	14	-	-	TGTGCCAGCAGCTTAGCCGCGAGCTCCTACGAGCAGTACTTC	CASSLAASSYEQYF
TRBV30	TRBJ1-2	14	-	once	TGTGCCTGGAGTGTACGGCAGGGGAACTATGGCTACACCTTC	CAWSVRQGNYGYTF
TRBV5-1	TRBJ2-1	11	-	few	TGCGCCAGCAGCTTGGCCAATGAGCAGTTCTTC	CASSLANEQFF
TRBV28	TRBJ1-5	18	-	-	TGTGCCAGCAGTTTAAATGTTTGGGGGGCGCCCCTTAATCAGCCCCAGCATTTT	CASSLNVWGAPLNQPQHF
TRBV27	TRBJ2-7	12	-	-	TGTGCCAGCAGTTTAGGGTGGGGGGAGCAGTACTTC	CASSLGWGEQYF
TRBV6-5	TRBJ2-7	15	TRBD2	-	TGTGCCAGCAGCTTCCGACTAGCGGGATTTGGAGAGCAGTACTTC	CASSFRLAGFGEQYF
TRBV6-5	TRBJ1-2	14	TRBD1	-	TGTGCCAGCAGCGGGCAGGGGGTTAACTATGGCTACACCTTC	CASSGQGVNYGYTF
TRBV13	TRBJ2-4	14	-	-	TGTGCCAGCAGCTTAGAGGGAGGGGGAGGGATTCAGTACTTC	CASSLEGGGGIQYF
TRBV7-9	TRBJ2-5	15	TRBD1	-	TGTGCCAGCAGCTCCGGGACAGGCCTGCGGGAGACCCAGTACTTC	CASSSGTGLRETQYF
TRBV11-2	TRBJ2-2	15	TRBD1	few	TGTGCCAGCAGCTTCCACAGGGGAAACACCGGGGAGCTGTTTTTT	CASSFHRGNTGELFF
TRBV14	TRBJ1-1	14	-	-	TGTGCCAGCAGCCAAGTGGGGAAGGGGACTGAAGCTTTCTTT	CASSQVGKGTEAFF
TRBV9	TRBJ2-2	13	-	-	TGTGCCAGCAGCGTAGCTCTGCCCGGGGAGCTGTTTTTT	CASSVALPGELFF
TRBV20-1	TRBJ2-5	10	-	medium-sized	TGCAGTGTCCGGAAAGAGACCCAGTACTTC	CSVRKETQYF
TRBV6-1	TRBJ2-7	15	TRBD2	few	TGTGCCAGCAGCCCCCGACTAGCGGCCTCCCTCGAGCAGTACTTC	CASSPRLAASLEQYF
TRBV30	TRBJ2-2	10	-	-	TGTGCCTGCGCGATCGGGGAGCTGTTTTTT	CACAIGELFF
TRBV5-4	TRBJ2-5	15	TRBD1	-	TGTGCCAGCAGCCCCGGGACAGGGGCGGAAGAGACCCAGTACTTC	CASSPGTGAEETQYF
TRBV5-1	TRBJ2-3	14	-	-	TGCGCCAGCAGCTTACTTGGGGGCACAGATACGCAGTATTTT	CASSLLGGTDTQYF
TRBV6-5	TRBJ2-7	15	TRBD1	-	TGTGCCAGCAGTCTCGCCGGGACAGGATTCGACGAGCAGTACTTC	CASSLAGTGFDEQYF
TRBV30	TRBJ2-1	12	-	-	TGTGCCTGGAGTAGGGACTACAATGAGCAGTTCTTC	CAWSRDYNEQFF